This record looks at one T cell receptor beta chain sequence and its context. Its antigen is not known. This CDR3 contains 14 residues. Germline CDR1 is MNHEY and CDR2 is SMNVEV (reference sequence). Trimming pared 5 bases from V and 0 bases from J, leaving 10 bases between. These data come from a study of T cell responses to AZD1222 COVID-19 vaccine. Study-level results: Of spike-specific TCRs, nearly half reportedly target regions left unmutated in variants. Donors were chiefly white British, with a greater number of females, and clonal diversity was perhaps underestimated.

TCRdb keeps only in-frame clones here, not all; method: immunoSEQ multiplex PCR. Of roughly 80,000 clones listed, about nine tenths are singletons. The sample consisted of peripheral blood, taken 28 days after the second AZD1222 dose. The genes are TRBV27 and TRBJ1-1; tentatively, D is TRBD1 (5 bases). The receptor's source is an adult who received the AZD1222 COVID-19 vaccine. The CDR3: CASSTGLLNTEAFF. DNA for the CDR3: TGTGCCAGCAGTACGGGACTTCTGAACACTGAAGCTTTCTTT.